This is a list of T cell receptor beta chains from one sample in a study of type 1 regulatory T cells. TCRdb re-analysed the reads in MiXCR, keeping a single row per CDR3 protein. The table lists about 67,000 distinct CDR3 sequences, almost 50% of them singletons. What these receptors recognize is not known. The sample was cultured non-Tr1 T cells, either the whole culture or a sorted T cell fraction (not recorded which). Every receptor here comes from a human donor in good health. The CDR3 runs from the conserved cysteine through the conserved F or W. Fields, in order: V gene, D gene, CDR3 protein. The D gene is left open where the match is weak.

v_call: TRBV2
d_call: -
cdr3_aa: CASSDEGRNSPLHF

v_call: TRBV12-3/TRBV12-4
d_call: TRBD1
cdr3_aa: CASLDRVNEQFF

v_call: TRBV4-2
d_call: TRBD1
cdr3_aa: CASSQGDSGPEKLFF

v_call: TRBV7-2
d_call: -
cdr3_aa: CASSSRPGNQPQHF

v_call: TRBV11-3
d_call: TRBD1
cdr3_aa: CASSLGQGAETQYF

v_call: TRBV7-2
d_call: TRBD1
cdr3_aa: CASSYNRGPETQYF

v_call: TRBV5-1
d_call: TRBD1
cdr3_aa: CASSLGGGTEETQYF

v_call: TRBV12-3/TRBV12-4
d_call: -
cdr3_aa: CASRGNGGATSKQYF

v_call: TRBV12-3/TRBV12-4
d_call: -
cdr3_aa: CASSFWGSGNTIYF

v_call: TRBV4-2
d_call: -
cdr3_aa: CASSQVSPPTRGNTIYF

v_call: TRBV15
d_call: -
cdr3_aa: CATSRDEIGGTYEQYF

v_call: TRBV3-1
d_call: TRBD2
cdr3_aa: CASGERGGGSTSTDTQYF

v_call: TRBV7-2
d_call: -
cdr3_aa: CASSYGDRTFYGYTF

v_call: TRBV20-1
d_call: -
cdr3_aa: CSARESGQGNEKLFF

v_call: TRBV5-1
d_call: TRBD1
cdr3_aa: CASRRDRGEQFF

v_call: TRBV5-4
d_call: -
cdr3_aa: CASSLVGSWNTEAFF

v_call: TRBV10-3
d_call: -
cdr3_aa: CAIGQNNQPQHF

v_call: TRBV5-1
d_call: -
cdr3_aa: CASSLRGTVNTGELFF

v_call: TRBV4-1
d_call: -
cdr3_aa: CASSHSLGQFPYEQYF

v_call: TRBV7-2
d_call: -
cdr3_aa: CASSRGGTYEQYF

v_call: TRBV20-1
d_call: -
cdr3_aa: CSASLPRGEYF

v_call: TRBV6-2/TRBV6-3
d_call: -
cdr3_aa: CASSYPIRQALLDEQYF

v_call: TRBV2
d_call: TRBD1
cdr3_aa: CASRYRGADEKLFF

v_call: TRBV11-2
d_call: -
cdr3_aa: CASSSLGGDTQYF

v_call: TRBV5-1
d_call: TRBD1
cdr3_aa: CASSLVSGVEGGLSPLHF

v_call: TRBV28
d_call: -
cdr3_aa: CASSGVRETQYF

v_call: TRBV5-1
d_call: TRBD1
cdr3_aa: CASSLSWDRENYGYTF

v_call: TRBV19
d_call: TRBD1
cdr3_aa: CASSPTGANEKLFF

v_call: TRBV7-2
d_call: -
cdr3_aa: CANSKFGTDTQYF

v_call: TRBV4-2
d_call: -
cdr3_aa: CASSQEEPWGVNTEAFF

v_call: TRBV6-5
d_call: -
cdr3_aa: CASSYRVKEKLFF

v_call: TRBV7-9
d_call: TRBD1
cdr3_aa: CASSPGQGLNEKLFF

v_call: TRBV12-3/TRBV12-4
d_call: -
cdr3_aa: CASSPDGTIYGYTF

v_call: TRBV7-8
d_call: -
cdr3_aa: CASSYSTGVAKNIQYF

v_call: TRBV6-6
d_call: -
cdr3_aa: CASRSTRSGRTNEKLFF

v_call: TRBV2
d_call: -
cdr3_aa: CASSEVVNGGYTF

v_call: TRBV7-2
d_call: -
cdr3_aa: CASSLVRVSRETQYF

v_call: TRBV5-1
d_call: -
cdr3_aa: CASSLGRFGLRDTEAFF

v_call: TRBV7-8
d_call: -
cdr3_aa: CASSPRETYYEQFF

v_call: TRBV7-2
d_call: -
cdr3_aa: CASSLGPQPQHF

v_call: TRBV29-1
d_call: TRBD1
cdr3_aa: CSVTDRGNEQFF

v_call: TRBV5-1
d_call: -
cdr3_aa: CASSLGTWDFATRGTDTQYF

v_call: TRBV7-9
d_call: -
cdr3_aa: CASSFGGVYGYTF

v_call: TRBV6-1
d_call: TRBD2
cdr3_aa: CASRDNSGGIYEQYF